This is a list of T cell receptor beta chains from one sample in a study of graft-versus-host responses after intestinal transplantation. Clones were read by immunoSEQ multiplex PCR, and TCRdb kept only the in-frame ones, dropping some. This table holds approximately 21,000 clones, 55% to 65% found once. Material: alloreactive CD4+ T cells from a mixed lymphocyte reaction culture, obtained before intestinal transplant. These receptors came from a human patient who received an intestinal transplant. Each CDR3 is given without its conserved first and last residue. The order of the fields is J gene, V gene, CDR3 protein.

J gene: TRBJ1-2; V gene: TRBV29-1; CDR3 protein: SVGGGAGGYGYT
J gene: TRBJ2-3; V gene: TRBV4-3; CDR3 protein: ASSLSTATDTQY
J gene: TRBJ2-1; V gene: TRBV6-6; CDR3 protein: ASRTGAYNEQF
J gene: TRBJ1-5; V gene: TRBV19; CDR3 protein: ASSGRNQPQH
J gene: TRBJ2-1; V gene: TRBV21-1; CDR3 protein: ASSKGEQGSHNEQF
J gene: TRBJ1-2; V gene: TRBV27; CDR3 protein: ASSFRQGHYGYT
J gene: TRBJ1-5; V gene: TRBV15; CDR3 protein: ATSRDPTYRFFSNQPQH
J gene: TRBJ1-2; V gene: TRBV5-1; CDR3 protein: ASSLSEQGVWGYT
J gene: TRBJ2-3; V gene: TRBV5-1; CDR3 protein: ASSFLSGGMADTQY
J gene: TRBJ2-1; V gene: TRBV5-1; CDR3 protein: ASSEDRGFFFEQF
J gene: TRBJ2-7; V gene: TRBV29-1; CDR3 protein: SVGAEYYEQY
J gene: TRBJ1-1; V gene: TRBV2; CDR3 protein: ASSAFPGRATEAF
J gene: TRBJ2-3; V gene: TRBV10-3; CDR3 protein: AITGKGTDTQY
J gene: TRBJ2-7; V gene: TRBV5-1; CDR3 protein: ASSFLAGVPFYEQY
J gene: TRBJ2-1; V gene: TRBV6-6; CDR3 protein: ASSLIAGGPYNEQF
J gene: TRBJ2-3; V gene: TRBV6-5; CDR3 protein: ASSSVATNTQY
J gene: TRBJ2-1; V gene: TRBV9; CDR3 protein: ASSAPGGPSNEQF
J gene: TRBJ2-7; V gene: TRBV5-1; CDR3 protein: ASGPGQPIDEQY
J gene: TRBJ2-3; V gene: TRBV10-3; CDR3 protein: AISGTGRTDTQY
J gene: TRBJ1-1; V gene: TRBV30; CDR3 protein: AWGQSLNTEAF
J gene: TRBJ2-7; V gene: TRBV18; CDR3 protein: ASSPWDSSYEQY
J gene: TRBJ1-2; V gene: TRBV30; CDR3 protein: AWSVGGGYT
J gene: TRBJ2-2; V gene: TRBV15; CDR3 protein: ATSRRTDTGELF
J gene: TRBJ2-7; V gene: TRBV25-1; CDR3 protein: ASSEGGVHEQY
J gene: TRBJ1-1; V gene: TRBV5-1; CDR3 protein: ASRTGVNTEAF
J gene: TRBJ1-1; V gene: TRBV14; CDR3 protein: ASSQTGFWGTEAF
J gene: TRBJ2-1; V gene: TRBV7-3; CDR3 protein: ASSPSGTSYNEQF
J gene: TRBJ2-3; V gene: TRBV10-3; CDR3 protein: AIRASAGTGSTDTQY
J gene: TRBJ1-2; V gene: TRBV19; CDR3 protein: ASTGRINYGYI
J gene: TRBJ1-5; V gene: TRBV29-1; CDR3 protein: SVAQGRNQPQH
J gene: TRBJ2-1; V gene: TRBV10-3; CDR3 protein: AISEGQGTSYNEQF